This entry lists 27 T cell receptor beta chains sequenced from one sample in a study of blood T cell repertoires in COVID-19. The repertoire was sequenced with immunoSEQ multiplex PCR; TCRdb's copy has only in-frame clones and lacks some. This table holds 350,000 to 400,000 clones, nearly 90% found once. The sample comprised peripheral blood. Every receptor here comes from a man aged 18 to 29 with active or convalescent COVID-19.

The chain is built from TRBV25-1 and TRBJ2-1, with 9 bases identical to TRBD1. The CDR3 covers 15 residues. CDR1 is MGHDK, CDR2 SYGVNS, per germline. J was trimmed by 8 bases and V by 1 base; bases with no gene match: 6. CDR3 sequence reads: CASSESPGQGDEQFF. DNA for the CDR3: TGTGCCAGCAGTGAATCTCCGGGACAGGGCGATGAGCAGTTCTTC.

The chain carries TRBV11-1 and TRBJ2-7; 7 nucleotides agree with TRBD1. The CDR3 extends over 14 amino acids. The germline V gene has CDR1 SGHAT and CDR2 FQDESV (reference sequence). J was trimmed by 7 bases and V by 5 bases; bases with no gene match: 11. The DNA of the CDR3 is TGTGCCAGCAGCCCAAAATACAGGGGATGGGAGCAGTACTTC. It encodes CASSPKYRGWEQYF.

This clone was recorded once. This rearrangement joins TRBV30 to TRBJ1-5, with 9 positions matching TRBD1. Trimming cost V 2 bases and J 7 bases; bases outside gene matches: 6. The CDR3 extends over 14 amino acids. Germline CDR1 reads GTSNPN; CDR2 reads SVGIG (reference sequence). The CDR3 DNA reads TGTGCCTGGAGTATTACAGGGGGCCGGCAGCCCCAGCATTTT. Residues: CAWSITGGRQPQHF.

The rearrangement uses TRBV18 and TRBJ1-4; TRBD1 is a possible D gene (6 bases). Germline lookup yields CDR1 KGHSH and CDR2 LQKENI. Trimming cost V 4 bases and J 0 bases, with 15 bases left between them. The CDR3 runs 17 residues. The CDR3 spells CASSLTGITATNEKLFF. CDR3 coding DNA: TGTGCCAGCTCACTCACAGGGATCACTGCAACTAATGAAAAACTGTTTTTT.

In this sample, this clone turned up once. The rearrangement uses TRBV28 and TRBJ1-4; the D gene is possibly TRBD1 (6 bases). Germline CDR1 is MDHEN and CDR2 is SYDVKM. The CDR3 has 13 residues. The V gene lost 4 bases and the J gene lost 12 bases, with 15 bases spanning the gap. Here the CDR3 DNA reads TGTGCCAGCAGTTATACCGGGACACCCCAACTGTTTTTT. It codes for CASSYTGTPQLFF.

This clone came up a few times. The chain is built from TRBV6-5 and TRBJ1-1, with D tentatively TRBD1 (5 bases). V was shortened by 7 bases and J by 1 base, with 10 bases between the two germline ends. Germline V gene lookup returns CDR1 MNHEY and CDR2 SVGAGI. The CDR3 is made up of 13 amino acids. CDR3 region: CASTRDRNTEAFF. For the CDR3, the DNA is TGTGCCAGCACCCGAGACAGGAACACTGAAGCTTTCTTT.

The V gene is TRBV5-6, the J gene TRBJ1-2; 9 bases align to TRBD1. The J segment lost 2 bases and the V segment lost 0 bases, leaving 5 bases of the junction unmatched. CDR3 size: 16 residues. In germline, CDR1 is SGHDT, CDR2 YYEEEE. The CDR3 DNA is TGTGCCAGCAGCTTGGCTCCGGGACAGGGAAACTATGGCTACACCTTC. Protein: CASSLAPGQGNYGYTF.

This sequence joins TRBV4-1 and TRBJ2-5, with 14 bases that match TRBD2. The CDR3 consists of 16 residues. Germline-derived CDR1 and CDR2 are MGHRA and YSYEKL. V was clipped by 3 bases and J by 5 bases; unmatched bases: 5. CDR3 bases: TGCGCCAGCAGCCACCTGACTAGCGGGAGGGCGGAGACCCAGTACTTC. Protein product: CASSHLTSGRAETQYF.

The J gene is TRBJ1-2, the V gene TRBV5-1, with D perhaps TRBD1 (6 bases). The CDR3 loop spans 14 amino acids. Trimming removed 7 bases from V and 4 bases from J, with 17 bases in between. The germline CDR1 and CDR2 sequences are SGHRS and YFSETQ. DNA of the CDR3: TGCGCCAGCGGGCTGGGGGGGCTGGCCTATGGCTACACCTTC. Amino acid sequence: CASGLGGLAYGYTF.

The chain uses TRBV19 and TRBJ1-2, with unresolved D. Germline CDR1 LNHDA, CDR2 SQIVND (reference sequence). The V end lost 7 bases, the J end lost 0 bases, and 15 bases lay between the germline ends. The CDR3 has 15 residues. This CDR3 is CASMRGKDPNYGYTF. The CDR3 DNA is TGTGCCAGTATGAGAGGCAAAGATCCTAACTATGGCTACACCTTC.

The chain recombines TRBV7-2 with TRBJ2-7, with D unclear. This CDR3 has 14 amino acids. The V end lost 3 bases, the J end lost 2 bases, and 11 bases lay between the germline ends. Germline V gene lookup returns CDR1 SGHTA and CDR2 FQGNSA. The CDR3 nucleotides are TGTGCCAGCAGCTTGTGGAACAGACCCTACGAGCAGTACTTC. Translation: CASSLWNRPYEQYF.

The chain carries TRBV7-8 and TRBJ2-7, with a possible D match to TRBD1 (6 bases). V was pared by 0 bases and J by 3 bases, with 15 bases between. This CDR3 spans 16 amino acids. Per the germline V gene, CDR1 is SGHVS and CDR2 is FQNEAQ. The CDR3 region is CASSLAGLRGVYEQYF. CDR3 nucleotides: TGTGCCAGCAGCTTAGCTGGACTCAGGGGAGTCTACGAGCAGTACTTC.

This clone is a singleton in its sample. The chain is built from TRBV24-1 and TRBJ1-2; D is uncertain. The V gene lost 1 base and the J gene lost 6 bases, with 8 bases spanning the gap. From germline, CDR1 is KGHDR and CDR2 SFDVKD. CDR3 length: 13 amino acids. This CDR3 reads CATSDFAGNGYTF. CDR3 DNA sequence: TGTGCCACCAGTGATTTCGCGGGAAATGGCTACACCTTC.

This clone was found once. V gene TRBV24-1 combines with J gene TRBJ2-1; D gene ambiguous. V was cut by 4 bases and J by 0 bases, with 12 bases left in between. The CDR3 runs to 16 residues. From germline, CDR1 is KGHDR and CDR2 SFDVKD. The CDR3 spells CATSDRKSSSYNEQFF. Here the CDR3 DNA reads TGTGCCACCAGTGACAGGAAGAGTAGCTCCTACAATGAGCAGTTCTTC.

The J gene is TRBJ1-6, the V gene TRBV3-1 (or the pseudogene TRBV3-2); no firm D call. Trimming left V 1 base short and J 7 bases short, with 5 bases between. Germline CDR1 LGHDT, CDR2 YNNKEL (reference sequence). CDR3 length: 13 residues. In DNA, the CDR3 is TGTGCCAGCAGCCAAGGTCCGAATTCACCCCTCCACTTT. Residues: CASSQGPNSPLHF.

The rearrangement uses TRBV27 and TRBJ2-3, with TRBD2 matching 8 bases. The CDR3 extends over 13 amino acids. V shed 7 bases, J shed 4 bases, and the junction held 4 bases outside the gene matches. Per the germline V gene, CDR1 is MNHEY and CDR2 is SMNVEV (reference sequence). The CDR3 loop is CASNSGMPDTQYF. The CDR3 coding sequence is TGTGCCAGCAATAGCGGGATGCCAGATACGCAGTATTTT.

The chain combines TRBV18 with TRBJ1-6; the D is unclear. The CDR3 covers 15 residues. Trimming pared 5 bases from V and 2 bases from J, leaving 10 bases between. CDR1 is KGHSH and CDR2 is LQKENI in the germline V gene. This CDR3 is CASSGGAPYNSPLHF. The CDR3 nucleotides read TGTGCCAGCTCAGGAGGAGCGCCCTATAATTCACCCCTCCACTTT.

The rearrangement uses TRBV5-1 and TRBJ2-1, with D possibly matching TRBD2 (6 bases). Per germline, CDR1 SGHRS and CDR2 YFSETQ. The CDR3 extends over 15 amino acids. Trimming pared 4 bases from V and 5 bases from J, leaving 16 bases between. The CDR3, as DNA: TGCGCCAGCAGCCGGGAGTCTCGAGTTAACAATGAGCAGTTCTTC. Protein sequence: CASSRESRVNNEQFF.

The rearrangement links TRBV28 to TRBJ2-3; D unclear. Trimming removed 6 bases at V and 3 bases at J, with 4 bases between. Germline V gene data show CDR1 as MDHEN and CDR2 as SYDVKM. This CDR3 has 11 residues. CDR3 amino acids: CASSVTDTQYF. The CDR3 nucleotides read TGTGCCAGCAGCGTTACAGATACGCAGTATTTT.

This chain connects TRBV5-1 to TRBJ2-7, with D possibly matching TRBD2 (7 bases). V gave up 5 bases and J gave up 5 bases, with 14 bases separating them. Germline loops: CDR1 SGHRS, CDR2 YFSETQ. The CDR3 spans 13 residues. CDR3 sequence reads: CASRGRGAHEQYF. The CDR3 DNA is TGCGCCAGCAGAGGTCGGGGGGCTCACGAGCAGTACTTC.

This clone occurred once. This chain joins TRBV4-2 and TRBJ2-5; D is undetermined. Germline values: CDR1 LGHNA, CDR2 YNFKEQ. V was trimmed by 0 bases and J by 5 bases, leaving 4 bases between them. CDR3 length equals 12 residues. The CDR3 DNA reads as TGTGCCAGCAGCCAAGATATGGAGACCCAGTACTTC. Amino acids: CASSQDMETQYF.

V gene TRBV28 combines with J gene TRBJ1-5, with TRBD1 identical over 9 bases. The CDR3 totals 16 residues. The junction had 13 bases not matched to a gene; V was cut back by 8 bases and J by 5 bases. Germline V gene sequence: CDR1 MDHEN, CDR2 SYDVKM. In DNA form, the CDR3 reads TGTGCCAGCGGACCTCCGGGGACAGGGTTATATCAGCCCCAGCATTTT. This encodes CASGPPGTGLYQPQHF.

The chain is built from TRBV29-1 and TRBJ2-7; perhaps TRBD1 as D (5 bases). The germline gives CDR1 SQVTM, CDR2 ANQGSEA. Trimming pared 7 bases from V and 3 bases from J, leaving 10 bases between. The length of the CDR3 is 11 residues. CDR3 amino acids: CSAMQGYEQYF. Written as DNA, the CDR3 is TGCAGCGCCATGCAGGGCTACGAGCAGTACTTC.

This chain joins TRBV28 and TRBJ2-3; 16 bases map to TRBD2. CDR3 length equals 19 residues. Germline V gives CDR1 MDHEN, CDR2 SYDVKM. V lost 4 bases to trimming and J lost 2 bases; unmatched junction nucleotides: 9. The CDR3 reads CASSSPGTSGRGDTDTQYF. The CDR3 DNA reads TGTGCCAGCAGTTCGCCAGGGACTAGCGGGAGGGGGGACACAGATACGCAGTATTTT.

This chain links TRBV30 with TRBJ1-1; the D gene is possibly TRBD1 (6 bases). The CDR3 consists of 16 residues. Trimming removed 2 bases from V and 6 bases from J, with 22 bases in between. Germline V lookup: CDR1 GTSNPN, CDR2 SVGIG (reference sequence). The CDR3, as DNA: TGTGCCTGGAGTTCTAGCTACAGGGTTTTTCTCGCTGAAGCTTTCTTT. As protein: CAWSSSYRVFLAEAFF.

The chain is built from TRBV18 and TRBJ2-7; 8 positions match TRBD2. In germline, CDR1 is KGHSH, CDR2 LQKENI. V shed 4 bases, J shed 3 bases, and the junction held 5 bases outside the gene matches. This CDR3 has 14 amino acids. DNA of the CDR3: TGTGCCAGCTCACATAGCGGGACAAGCTACGAGCAGTACTTC. Its protein is CASSHSGTSYEQYF.

This chain uses TRBV27 with TRBJ2-3; 7 nucleotides match TRBD1. The CDR3 covers 15 residues. Germline lookup yields CDR1 MNHEY and CDR2 SMNVEV (reference sequence). V gave up 5 bases and J gave up 0 bases; unmatched junction bases: 5. DNA of the CDR3: TGTGCCAGCAGTAGACAGGGCAGTAGCACAGATACGCAGTATTTT. Its translation: CASSRQGSSTDTQYF.